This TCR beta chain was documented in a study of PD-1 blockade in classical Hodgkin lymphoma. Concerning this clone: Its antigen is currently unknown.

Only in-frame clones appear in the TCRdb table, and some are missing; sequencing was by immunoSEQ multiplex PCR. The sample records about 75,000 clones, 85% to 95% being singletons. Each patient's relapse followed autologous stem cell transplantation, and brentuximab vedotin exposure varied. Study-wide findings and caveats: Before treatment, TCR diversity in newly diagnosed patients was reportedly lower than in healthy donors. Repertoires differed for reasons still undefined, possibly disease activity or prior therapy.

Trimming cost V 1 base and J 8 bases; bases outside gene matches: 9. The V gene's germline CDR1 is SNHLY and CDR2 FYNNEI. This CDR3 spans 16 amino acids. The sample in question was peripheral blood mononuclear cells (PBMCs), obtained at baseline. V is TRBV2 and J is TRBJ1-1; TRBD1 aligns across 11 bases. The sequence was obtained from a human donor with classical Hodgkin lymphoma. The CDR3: CASSEGTGGEGAEAFF. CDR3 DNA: TGTGCCAGCAGTGAAGGGACAGGGGGCGAGGGGGCAGAAGCTTTCTTT.